This paragraph reports one T cell receptor beta chain. The target antigen is unknown. Before the COVID-19 pandemic, during about 2011-2019, CD4+ T cells were taken from unexposed donors. After ten to eleven days of culture, CD4+ T cells were isolated. Testing used SARS-CoV-2 S/N and four cold-coronavirus spikes on unexposed-donor CD4+ T cells, cells permitting. Each well had approximately 2 million PBMCs in around 5% human AB serum with IL-2. Fresh IL-2 medium replaced half the medium on days 3 and 7. The data originate from a study of CD4 T cells in relation to SARS-CoV-2 and coronaviruses. Produced via immunoSEQ multiplex PCR; TCRdb's table is partial and in-frame only. The sample includes 20,000 to 25,000 clones, less than 75% of them seen just once. Study-wide points: Each donor contributed either pre-pandemic or post-infection samples, not both.

Germline lookup yields CDR1 SNHLY and CDR2 FYNNEI. The ends were cut back, 6 bases at V and 0 bases at J, with 11 bases in the middle. This CDR3 has 14 residues. The chain uses TRBV2 and TRBJ1-1, with D possibly being TRBD1 (6 bases). The sequenced sample was CD4+ T cells from PBMCs, cultured in vitro. The origin of this receptor is a human donor in good health. The CDR3 DNA is TGTGCCAGCAGGTCCGACAGGATGAACACTGAAGCTTTCTTT. Translating it yields CASRSDRMNTEAFF.